This T cell receptor beta chain appears in the sequencing data of a study of CD8 T cells in ankylosing spondylitis. Study-level findings and limits: A TCR beta motif of about eight highly homologous variants seemed to mark ankylosing spondylitis blood. Disease-linked clones had a CD8+ phenotype and relatively low frequency in peripheral blood. Previous work reported some of these motif variants in the synovial fluid and blood of reactive arthritis.

This clonotype was counted only a few times. As yet, its antigen is unknown. TCRdb reanalysed the 5' RACE reads using MiXCR and keeps one entry per CDR3 protein. Of 270,000 or so distinct CDR3 sequences in the sample, 18% are singletons; the top ten hold around 33%. Specimen: blood, either unsorted or a sorted T cell fraction (not recorded which). The receptor was derived from a male donor with ankylosing spondylitis or in good health (not recorded which).

CDR3 sequence (DNA): TGCAGCGTTGAGATCCCTGGGGCCAACGTCCTGACTTTC. This translates into CSVEIPGANVLTF. The chain carries TRBV29-1 and TRBJ2-6, with D hard to call. V was pared by 3 bases and J by 2 bases, with 5 bases between. CDR1 SQVTM and CDR2 ANQGSEA come from the germline V gene. The CDR3 loop spans 13 amino acids.